This T cell receptor beta chain came from a study of blood T cells in healthy people across ages. CDR3 length: 16 residues. Germline CDR1 is KGHSH and CDR2 is LQKENI. PCR was performed a second time for about 7 to 12 cycles using a sample-barcoded 5' primer and a J-beta primer mix. TCRdb independently ran MiXCR on the 5' RACE reads; one entry per CDR3 protein. The repertoire includes about 1.8 million distinct CDR3 sequences, about 50% of them detected once, and roughly 2.1% sits in the top ten. This clonotype appeared once. One end of the junction is discordant with germline, which a read error may explain.

The sequencing input was blood. The chain uses TRBV18 and TRBJ1-1; D remains ambiguous. The receptor comes from a woman aged 40 to 50 in good health. The DNA of the CDR3 is TGTGCCAGCTCACCATTTGGGGTACGGCGGAACACTAAAGCTTTCTTT. Its translation is CASSPFGVRRNTKAFF.